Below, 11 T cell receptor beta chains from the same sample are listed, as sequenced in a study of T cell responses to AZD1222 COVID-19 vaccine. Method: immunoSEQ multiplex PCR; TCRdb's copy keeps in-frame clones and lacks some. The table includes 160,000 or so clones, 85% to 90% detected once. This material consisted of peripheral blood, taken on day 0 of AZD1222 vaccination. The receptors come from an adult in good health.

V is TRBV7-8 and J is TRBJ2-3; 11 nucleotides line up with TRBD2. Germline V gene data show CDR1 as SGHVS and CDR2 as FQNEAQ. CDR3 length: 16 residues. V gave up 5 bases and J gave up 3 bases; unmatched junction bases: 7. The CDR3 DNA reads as TGTGCCAGCAGCCCTGTAGCGGGAGGGCAGACAGATACGCAGTATTTT. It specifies CASSPVAGGQTDTQYF.

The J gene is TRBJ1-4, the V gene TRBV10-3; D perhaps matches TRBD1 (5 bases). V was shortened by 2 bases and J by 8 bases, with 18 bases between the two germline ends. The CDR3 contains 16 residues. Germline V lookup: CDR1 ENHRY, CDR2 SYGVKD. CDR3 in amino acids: CAISERGQGGGEKLFF. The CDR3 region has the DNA TGTGCCATCAGTGAGCGCGGCCAGGGAGGTGGCGAAAAACTGTTTTTT.

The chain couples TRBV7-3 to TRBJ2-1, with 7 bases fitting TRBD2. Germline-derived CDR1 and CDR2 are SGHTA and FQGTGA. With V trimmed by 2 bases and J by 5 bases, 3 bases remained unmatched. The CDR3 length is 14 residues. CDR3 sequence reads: CASSLQGGDNEQFF. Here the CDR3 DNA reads TGTGCCAGCAGCTTACAGGGAGGGGACAATGAGCAGTTCTTC.

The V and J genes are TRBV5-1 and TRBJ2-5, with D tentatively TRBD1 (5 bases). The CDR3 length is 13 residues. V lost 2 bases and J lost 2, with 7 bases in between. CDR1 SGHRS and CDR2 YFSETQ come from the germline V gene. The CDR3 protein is CASSFGQQETQYF. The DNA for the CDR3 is TGCGCCAGCAGCTTTGGACAACAAGAGACCCAGTACTTC. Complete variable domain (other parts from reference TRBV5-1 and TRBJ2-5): KAGVTQTPRYLIKTRGQQVTLSCSPISGHRSVSWYQQTPGQGLQFLFEYFSETQRNKGNFPGRFSGRQFSNSRSEMNVSTLELGDSALYLCASSFGQQETQYFGPGTRLLVL.

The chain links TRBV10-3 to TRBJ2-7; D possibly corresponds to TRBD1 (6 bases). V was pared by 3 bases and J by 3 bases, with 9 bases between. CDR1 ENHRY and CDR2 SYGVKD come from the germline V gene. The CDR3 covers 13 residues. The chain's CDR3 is CAISETGNYEQYF. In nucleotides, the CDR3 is TGTGCCATCAGTGAAACAGGGAACTACGAGCAGTACTTC.

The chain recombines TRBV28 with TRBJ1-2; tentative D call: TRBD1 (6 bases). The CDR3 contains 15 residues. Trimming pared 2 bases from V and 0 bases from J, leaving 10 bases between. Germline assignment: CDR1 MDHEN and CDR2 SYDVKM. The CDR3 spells CASSLRGSANYGYTF. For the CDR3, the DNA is TGTGCCAGCAGTTTAAGGGGGTCTGCTAACTATGGCTACACCTTC.

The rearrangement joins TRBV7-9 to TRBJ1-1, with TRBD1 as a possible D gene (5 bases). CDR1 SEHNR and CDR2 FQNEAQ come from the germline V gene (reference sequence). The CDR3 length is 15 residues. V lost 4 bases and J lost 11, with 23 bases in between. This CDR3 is CASSSQTPGRLGAFF. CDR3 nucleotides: TGTGCCAGCAGCTCCCAAACCCCGGGACGACTTGGGGCTTTCTTT.

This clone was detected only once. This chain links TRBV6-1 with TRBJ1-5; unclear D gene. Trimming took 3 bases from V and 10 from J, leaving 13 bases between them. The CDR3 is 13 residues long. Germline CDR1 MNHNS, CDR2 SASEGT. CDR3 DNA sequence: TGTGCCAGCAGTGAGGGCAGCCAACTCCCCCAGCATTTT. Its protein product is CASSEGSQLPQHF.

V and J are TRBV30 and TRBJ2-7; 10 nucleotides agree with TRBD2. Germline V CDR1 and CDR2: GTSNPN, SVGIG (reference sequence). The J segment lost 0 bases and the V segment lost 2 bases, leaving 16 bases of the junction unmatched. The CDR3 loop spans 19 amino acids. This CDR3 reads CAWSPGLADTVPHSYEQYF. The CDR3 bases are TGTGCCTGGAGTCCCGGACTAGCGGATACAGTCCCCCACTCCTACGAGCAGTACTTC.

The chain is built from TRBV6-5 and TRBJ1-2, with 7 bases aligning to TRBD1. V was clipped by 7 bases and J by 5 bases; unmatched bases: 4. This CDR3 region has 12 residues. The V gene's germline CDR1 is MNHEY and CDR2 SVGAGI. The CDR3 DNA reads TGTGCCAGCACAGACAGGGTTTATGGCTACACCTTC. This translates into CASTDRVYGYTF.

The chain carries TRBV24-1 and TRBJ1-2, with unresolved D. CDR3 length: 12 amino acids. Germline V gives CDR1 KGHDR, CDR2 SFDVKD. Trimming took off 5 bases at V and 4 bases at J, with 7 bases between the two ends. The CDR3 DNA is TGTGCCACCAGTGGAAATGGCTATGGCTACACCTTC. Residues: CATSGNGYGYTF.